This paragraph reports one T cell receptor beta chain. Germline loops: CDR1 SGHNT, CDR2 YYREEE (reference sequence). V shed 0 bases, J shed 7 bases, and the junction held 3 bases outside the gene matches. This CDR3 region has 15 residues. Sequencing used immunoSEQ multiplex PCR; TCRdb keeps in-frame clones, though not all of them. This table holds approximately 250,000 clones, approximately 88% found once. The source of the sample is a study of Ad26.COV2.S vaccination and SARS-CoV-2 variants. Treatment: roughly 19 received Ad26.COV2.S at low or high dose, single or two shots; about five received placebo; per-sample allocation not given. The study sampled participants on day 63 after the first vaccine or placebo injection. An Ad26 vector expressing Wuhan-strain SARS-CoV-2 spike served as the vaccine.

This sample comprised peripheral blood, obtained in a trial of Ad26.COV2.S vaccine versus placebo. This receptor was taken from a person between 18 and 60 years old who received the Ad26.COV2.S COVID-19 vaccine or a placebo. The chain combines TRBV5-4 with TRBJ2-1, with 11 bases lining up with TRBD2. The DNA for the CDR3 is TGTGCCAGCAGCTTGGTAGGGACTAGCGGAAATGAGCAGTTCTTC. It encodes CASSLVGTSGNEQFF. Together with reference TRBV5-4 and TRBJ2-1, the CDR3 gives the full variable domain: ETGVTQSPTHLIKTRGQQVTLRCSSQSGHNTVSWYQQALGQGPQFIFQYYREEENGRGNFPPRFSGLQFPNYSSELNVNALELDDSALYLCASSLVGTSGNEQFFGPGTRLTVL.